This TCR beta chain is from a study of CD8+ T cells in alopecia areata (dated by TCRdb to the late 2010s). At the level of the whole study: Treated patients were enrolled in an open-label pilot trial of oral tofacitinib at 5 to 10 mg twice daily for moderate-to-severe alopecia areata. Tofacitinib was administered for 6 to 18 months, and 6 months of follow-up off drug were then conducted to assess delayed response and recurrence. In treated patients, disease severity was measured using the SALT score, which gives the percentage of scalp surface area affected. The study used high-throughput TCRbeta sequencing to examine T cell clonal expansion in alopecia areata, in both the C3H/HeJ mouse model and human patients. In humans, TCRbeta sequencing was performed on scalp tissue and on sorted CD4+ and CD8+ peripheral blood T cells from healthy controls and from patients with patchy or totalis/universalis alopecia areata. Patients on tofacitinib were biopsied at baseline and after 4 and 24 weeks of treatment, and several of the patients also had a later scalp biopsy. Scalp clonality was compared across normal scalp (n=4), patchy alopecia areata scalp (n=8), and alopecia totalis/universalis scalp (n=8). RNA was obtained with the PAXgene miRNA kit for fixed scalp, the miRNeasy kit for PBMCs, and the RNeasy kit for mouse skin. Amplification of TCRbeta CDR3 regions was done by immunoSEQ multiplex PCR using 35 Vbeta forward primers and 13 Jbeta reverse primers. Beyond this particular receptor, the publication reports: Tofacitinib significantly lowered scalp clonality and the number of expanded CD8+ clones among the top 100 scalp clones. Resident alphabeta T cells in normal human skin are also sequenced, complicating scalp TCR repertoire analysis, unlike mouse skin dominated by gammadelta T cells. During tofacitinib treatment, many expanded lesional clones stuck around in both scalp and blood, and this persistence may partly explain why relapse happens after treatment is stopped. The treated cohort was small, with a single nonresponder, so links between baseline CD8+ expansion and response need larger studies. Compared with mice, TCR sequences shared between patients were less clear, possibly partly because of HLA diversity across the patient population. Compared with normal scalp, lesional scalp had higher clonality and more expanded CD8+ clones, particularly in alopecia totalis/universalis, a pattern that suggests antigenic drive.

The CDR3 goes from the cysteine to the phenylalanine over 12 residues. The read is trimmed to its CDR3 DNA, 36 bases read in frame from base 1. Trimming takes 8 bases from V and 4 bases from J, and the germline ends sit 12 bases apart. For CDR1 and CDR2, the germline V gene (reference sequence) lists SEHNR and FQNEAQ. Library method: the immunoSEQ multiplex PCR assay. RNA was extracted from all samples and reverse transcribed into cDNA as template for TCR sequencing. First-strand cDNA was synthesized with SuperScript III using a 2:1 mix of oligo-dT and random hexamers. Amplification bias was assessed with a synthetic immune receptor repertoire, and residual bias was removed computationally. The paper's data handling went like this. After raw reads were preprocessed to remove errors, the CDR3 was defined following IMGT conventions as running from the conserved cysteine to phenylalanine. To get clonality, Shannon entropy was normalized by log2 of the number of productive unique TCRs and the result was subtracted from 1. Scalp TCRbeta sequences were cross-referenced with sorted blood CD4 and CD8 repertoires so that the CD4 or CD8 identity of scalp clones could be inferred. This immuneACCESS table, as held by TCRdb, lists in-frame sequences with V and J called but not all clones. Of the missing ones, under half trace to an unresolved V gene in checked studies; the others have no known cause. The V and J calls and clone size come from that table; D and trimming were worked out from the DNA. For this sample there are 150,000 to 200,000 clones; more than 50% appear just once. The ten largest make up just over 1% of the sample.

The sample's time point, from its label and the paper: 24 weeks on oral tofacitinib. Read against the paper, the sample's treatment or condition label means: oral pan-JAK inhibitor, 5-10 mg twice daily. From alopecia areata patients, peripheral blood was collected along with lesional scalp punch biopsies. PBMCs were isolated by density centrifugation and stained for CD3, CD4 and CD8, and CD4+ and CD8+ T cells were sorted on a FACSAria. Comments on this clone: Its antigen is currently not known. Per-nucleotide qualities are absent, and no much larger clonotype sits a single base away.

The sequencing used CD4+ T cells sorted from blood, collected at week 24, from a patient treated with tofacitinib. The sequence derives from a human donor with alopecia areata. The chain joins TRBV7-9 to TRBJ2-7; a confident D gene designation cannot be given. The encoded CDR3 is CASEPDGYEQYF. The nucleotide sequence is TGTGCCAGCGAGCCCGACGGTTACGAGCAGTACTTC.